This is a list of T cell receptor beta chains from one sample in a study of blood T cell repertoires in COVID-19. Method: immunoSEQ multiplex PCR; TCRdb's copy keeps in-frame clones and lacks some. The sample lists about 200,000 clones, about 81% seen once, with roughly 8.2% in the top ten. The specimen sequenced was peripheral blood. These receptors were obtained from an elderly woman with COVID-19, enrolled during active disease. The CDR3 runs from the conserved cysteine through the conserved F or W. A D gene is named only where the DNA matches it firmly. The size field is filled for only some rows; it gives once, few, many or a size class.

v_gene	j_gene	abundance	d_gene	CDR3aa	CDR3nt
TRBV24-1	TRBJ2-5	.	.	CATSDLVGEAETQYF	TGTGCCACCAGTGATTTAGTAGGGGAGGCAGAGACCCAGTACTTC
TRBV20-1	TRBJ2-2	.	.	CSAPDTGELFF	TGCAGTGCCCCGGACACCGGGGAGCTGTTTTTT
TRBV3-1/TRBV3-2	TRBJ1-4	.	TRBD1	CASSHQTGENEKLFF	TGTGCCAGCAGCCACCAGACAGGGGAGAATGAAAAACTGTTTTTT
TRBV3-1/TRBV3-2	TRBJ2-7	.	TRBD2	CASSGGTSGAYEQYF	TGTGCCAGCAGCGGCGGGACTAGCGGGGCCTACGAGCAGTACTTC
TRBV2	TRBJ1-3	.	.	CASSGPPGGSGNTIYF	TGTGCCAGCAGTGGTCCCCCGGGGGGCAGTGGAAACACCATATATTTT
TRBV7-2	TRBJ2-5	.	TRBD1	CASSSYLGTDIGQETQYF	TGTGCCAGCAGCTCTTACTTGGGGACAGATATTGGACAAGAGACCCAGTACTTC
TRBV28	TRBJ2-3	.	.	CASGSGDTDTQYF	TGTGCCAGCGGGTCCGGGGACACAGATACGCAGTATTTT
TRBV5-1	TRBJ1-6	.	.	CASSSGQQGSSPLHF	TGCGCCAGCAGCTCTGGCCAGCAAGGGAGTTCACCCCTCCACTTT
TRBV27	TRBJ1-5	.	TRBD1	CASRPRTGDISNQPQHF	TGTGCCAGCAGGCCGAGGACAGGGGATATAAGCAATCAGCCCCAGCATTTT
TRBV9	TRBJ2-2	.	.	CASSADTGELFF	TGTGCCAGCAGCGCCGACACCGGGGAGCTGTTTTTT
TRBV5-4	TRBJ1-1	.	.	CASSLGHTEAFF	TGTGCCAGCAGCTTGGGGCACACTGAAGCTTTCTTT
TRBV20-1	TRBJ1-5	.	.	CSAGDIVAGPQHF	TGCAGTGCTGGTGACATAGTGGCGGGCCCCCAGCATTTT
TRBV2	TRBJ1-2	.	.	CASRIANYGYTF	TGTGCCAGCAGGATAGCTAACTATGGCTACACCTTC
TRBV7-9	TRBJ1-2	.	.	CASTAGGTFYGYTF	TGTGCCAGCACCGCCGGGGGGACTTTCTATGGCTACACCTTC
TRBV29-1	TRBJ1-2	.	.	CSVEDLGVSNYGYTF	TGCAGCGTTGAAGATCTTGGAGTCTCTAACTATGGCTACACCTTC
TRBV4-3	TRBJ2-2	.	TRBD2	CASSQDSLAGWVGELFF	TGCGCCAGCAGCCAAGATAGCCTAGCGGGATGGGTCGGGGAGCTGTTTTTT
TRBV3-1/TRBV3-2	TRBJ1-5	.	.	CASSHSDQPQHF	TGTGCCAGCAGCCATTCTGATCAGCCCCAGCATTTT
TRBV19	TRBJ2-5	.	TRBD2	CASSPPGGETQYF	TGTGCCAGTAGTCCTCCGGGGGGAGAGACCCAGTACTTC
TRBV5-1	TRBJ1-5	.	.	CASSLTGIGNQPQHF	TGCGCCAGCAGCTTGACGGGGATCGGCAATCAGCCCCAGCATTTT
TRBV28	TRBJ1-3	.	TRBD1	CASSRSGTGAVDTIYF	TGTGCCAGCAGCAGAAGCGGGACAGGGGCTGTGGACACCATATATTTT
TRBV11-2	TRBJ2-1	.	.	CASSLAGGNSYNEQFF	TGTGCCAGCAGCTTAGCCGGGGGTAACTCCTACAATGAGCAGTTCTTC
TRBV6-5	TRBJ2-7	.	.	CASSYKWDTGYEQYF	TGTGCCAGCAGTTACAAATGGGACACAGGTTACGAGCAGTACTTC
TRBV6-1	TRBJ1-4	once	TRBD1	CASSARQGRRTNEKLFF	TGTGCCAGCAGTGCCCGACAGGGGAGGCGCACTAATGAAAAACTGTTTTTT
TRBV18	TRBJ1-3	.	TRBD1	CASSPLDRGLDTIYF	TGTGCCAGCTCACCCCTAGACAGGGGTCTTGACACCATATATTTT
TRBV28	TRBJ1-3	.	.	CASSFPQPLSGNTIYF	TGTGCCAGCAGTTTCCCACAGCCGCTCTCTGGAAACACCATATATTTT
TRBV28	TRBJ2-7	.	TRBD1	CASSPQGAGNEQYF	TGTGCCAGCAGTCCACAGGGGGCGGGAAACGAGCAGTACTTC
TRBV18	TRBJ1-4	once	.	CASSPPGVVEKLFF	TGTGCCAGCTCACCACCAGGGGTGGTTGAAAAACTGTTTTTT
TRBV10-2	TRBJ2-7	.	.	CASRGRAGEQYF	TGCGCCAGCAGGGGGCGGGCGGGGGAGCAGTACTTC
TRBV7-8	TRBJ2-3	once	TRBD2	CASSPWTSGRGPDTQYF	TGTGCCAGCAGCCCGTGGACTAGCGGGAGAGGTCCAGATACGCAGTATTTT
TRBV7-3	TRBJ2-1	.	TRBD1	CASSLKQGGYNEQFF	TGTGCCAGCAGCTTAAAACAGGGGGGATACAATGAGCAGTTCTTC
TRBV28	TRBJ1-4	.	.	CASSGQVEKLFF	TGTGCCAGCTCGGGACAAGTTGAAAAACTGTTTTTT
TRBV11-2	TRBJ1-1	.	TRBD1	CASSPDRGRGEAFF	TGTGCCAGCAGCCCGGACAGGGGGCGAGGTGAAGCTTTCTTT
TRBV19	TRBJ1-1	.	.	CAISLPGGGKTEAFF	TGTGCCATTTCCTTGCCGGGGGGCGGCAAGACTGAAGCTTTCTTT
TRBV6-5	TRBJ1-3	once	.	CASSPSGNTIYF	TGTGCCAGCAGTCCGTCTGGAAACACCATATATTTT
TRBV7-8	TRBJ2-7	.	TRBD1	CASSLQQGPKQYF	TGTGCCAGCAGCTTACAACAGGGGCCAAAGCAGTACTTC
TRBV19	TRBJ1-1	.	.	CATLDSPLQNTEAFF	TGTGCCACTCTTGACAGTCCTCTCCAGAACACTGAAGCTTTCTTT
TRBV11-1	TRBJ2-7	.	.	CASSPGGSLLYEQYF	TGTGCCAGCAGCCCTGGCGGGTCACTCTTATACGAGCAGTACTTC
TRBV3-1/TRBV3-2	TRBJ2-2	.	TRBD2	CASSQDRVLAVNTGELFF	TGTGCCAGCAGCCAAGATCGGGTGCTAGCGGTGAACACCGGGGAGCTGTTTTTT
TRBV7-9	TRBJ2-4	.	TRBD1	CASSLTGDRADIQYF	TGTGCCAGCAGCTTAACTGGGGACAGGGCAGACATTCAGTACTTC
TRBV7-3	TRBJ2-4	.	TRBD2	CASSLIAGSLNIQYF	TGTGCCAGCAGCCTTATAGCGGGATCACTGAACATTCAGTACTTC
TRBV28	TRBJ1-6	.	TRBD1	CATAGGGKNSPLHF	TGTGCCACGGCAGGGGGCGGTAAGAATTCACCCCTCCACTTT
TRBV19	TRBJ2-7	.	.	CASSNRENYYEQYF	TGTGCCAGTAGTAACAGGGAGAATTACTACGAGCAGTACTTC
TRBV10-3	TRBJ1-6	.	.	CAISAAGSGNNSPLHF	TGTGCCATCAGCGCCGCCGGCAGCGGCAATAATTCACCCCTCCACTTT
TRBV30	TRBJ2-1	few	.	CAAYRGEQFF	TGTGCCGCTTATAGGGGTGAGCAGTTCTTC
TRBV7-9	TRBJ1-4	few	.	CASSQARQGPNEKLFF	TGTGCCAGCAGCCAGGCGAGGCAGGGCCCTAATGAAAAACTGTTTTTT
TRBV5-4	TRBJ2-5	.	TRBD2	CASSQQHPGGRGTQYF	TGTGCCAGCAGCCAACAACACCCGGGGGGGCGGGGGACCCAGTACTTC
TRBV7-8	TRBJ1-5	.	.	CASSLQAGTQPQHF	TGTGCCAGCAGCTTGCAGGCCGGCACTCAGCCCCAGCATTTT
TRBV7-3	TRBJ2-7	few	.	CASSLSAASLEQYF	TGTGCCAGCAGCTTATCAGCGGCATCTCTCGAGCAGTACTTC
TRBV30	TRBJ2-6	once	.	CAWSSTLANVLTF	TGTGCCTGGAGTTCCACATTGGCCAACGTCCTGACTTTC
TRBV30	TRBJ2-2	.	TRBD2	CAWSRELAGGWTGELFF	TGTGCCTGGAGTAGGGAACTAGCGGGAGGATGGACCGGGGAGCTGTTTTTT
TRBV30	TRBJ1-2	.	.	CAWSRLGTDGYTF	TGTGCCTGGAGCCGCCTGGGGACTGATGGCTACACCTTC